One sample yielded the 14 T cell receptor beta chains listed below, sequenced in a study of blood T cell repertoires in COVID-19. Measured with immunoSEQ multiplex PCR; TCRdb has only the in-frame clones, and not every one. The table has approximately 220,000 clones, about 83% seen once; the top ten hold 5.5% to 7.5%. Sequencing was performed on PBMCs or T cells enriched from blood (not recorded which). These receptors came from a middle-aged woman who had recovered from COVID-19.

This sequence joins TRBV6-5 and TRBJ1-1, with no clear D. Trimming removed 1 base at V and 4 bases at J, with 7 bases between. The CDR3 contains 13 residues. The V gene's germline CDR1 is MNHEY and CDR2 SVGAGI. The chain's CDR3 is CASSYYGGTEAFF. CDR3 nucleotide sequence: TGTGCCAGCAGTTACTACGGAGGCACTGAAGCTTTCTTT.

This sequence joins TRBV6-5 and TRBJ1-2; no firm D call. Trimming stripped 6 bases from V and 3 bases from J, with 11 bases between. The germline V gene has CDR1 MNHEY and CDR2 SVGAGI. The CDR3 extends over 13 amino acids. The CDR3 bases are TGTGCCAGCAGGCCGAGGGCTCACTATGGCTACACCTTC. Translated: CASRPRAHYGYTF.

This chain connects TRBV5-1 to TRBJ2-7, with 7 bases matching TRBD2. The CDR3 totals 13 residues. Trimming took 0 bases from V and 3 from J; bases not matched to a gene: 0. CDR1 and CDR2 (germline): SGHRS, YFSETQ. This chain's CDR3 is CASSLASGYEQYF. CDR3 DNA sequence: TGCGCCAGCAGCTTGGCTAGCGGCTACGAGCAGTACTTC.

The chain uses TRBV28 and TRBJ1-5; TRBD1 aligns across 9 bases. Germline V gives CDR1 MDHEN, CDR2 SYDVKM. The CDR3 loop spans 15 amino acids. With V trimmed by 6 bases and J by 7 bases, 10 bases remained unmatched. CDR3 DNA: TGTGCCAGCAGATCTCAACAGGGGGCTGGGCAGCCCCAGCATTTT. Amino acid sequence: CASRSQQGAGQPQHF. Combining the CDR3 with reference TRBV28 and TRBJ1-5 gives the whole variable domain DVKVTQSSRYLVKRTGEKVFLECVQDMDHENMFWYRQDPGLGLRLIYFSYDVKMKEKGDIPEGYSVSREKKERFSLILESASTNQTSMYLCASRSQQGAGQPQHFGDGTRLSIL.

The rearrangement uses TRBV7-6 and TRBJ2-3; D perhaps matches TRBD1 (5 bases). The CDR3 spans 14 residues. Looked up from germline, CDR1 is SGHVS and CDR2 is FNYEAQ. The ends were cut back, 4 bases at V and 2 bases at J, with 10 bases in the middle. CDR3 DNA: TGTGCCAGCAGCTCGCGACAGATCACAGATACGCAGTATTTT. Its protein is CASSSRQITDTQYF.

The chain joins TRBV30 to TRBJ2-1, with D maybe TRBD2 (7 bases). CDR1 and CDR2 (germline): GTSNPN, SVGIG (reference sequence). Trimming pared 2 bases from V and 6 bases from J, leaving 20 bases between. This CDR3 region has 16 residues. The chain's CDR3 is CAWSPRGGSIPNEQFF. The CDR3 DNA reads as TGTGCCTGGAGTCCCAGGGGCGGGAGTATCCCCAATGAGCAGTTCTTC. The entire variable domain, with the rest obtained from reference TRBV30 and TRBJ2-1, is as follows: SQTIHQWPATLVQPVGSPLSLECTVEGTSNPNLYWYRQAAGRGLQLLFYSVGIGQISSEVPQNLSASRPQDRQFILSSKKLLLSDSGFYLCAWSPRGGSIPNEQFFGPGTRLTVL.

This rearrangement joins TRBV11-2 to TRBJ2-7; D might be TRBD2 (5 bases). CDR3 size: 13 residues. The V gene's germline CDR1 is SGHAT and CDR2 FQNNGV. The V and J ends lost 5 bases and 0 bases respectively, with 8 bases between them. In nucleotides, the CDR3 is TGTGCCAGCAGCGGACTCCTCTCCTACGAGCAGTACTTC. Its protein product is CASSGLLSYEQYF.

The chain joins TRBV19 to TRBJ2-7; possibly TRBD1 for D (5 bases). The CDR3 spans 13 residues. Germline V gives CDR1 LNHDA, CDR2 SQIVND (reference sequence). V was clipped by 4 bases and J by 0 bases, with 7 bases between them. CDR3 loop: CASSNRSSYEQYF. CDR3 DNA sequence: TGTGCCAGTAGTAACAGGAGCTCCTACGAGCAGTACTTC.

This sequence joins TRBV30 and TRBJ2-1, with 9 bases fitting TRBD2. Per the germline V gene, CDR1 is GTSNPN and CDR2 is SVGIG (reference sequence). V shed 2 bases and J 8 bases; nucleotides not matched to a gene: 7. This CDR3 spans 14 amino acids. The CDR3 DNA is TGTGCCTGGAGTAATCTAGCGGGATTCGATGAGCAGTTCTTC. Its protein is CAWSNLAGFDEQFF. Full variable domain (missing parts from reference TRBV30 and TRBJ2-1): SQTIHQWPATLVQPVGSPLSLECTVEGTSNPNLYWYRQAAGRGLQLLFYSVGIGQISSEVPQNLSASRPQDRQFILSSKKLLLSDSGFYLCAWSNLAGFDEQFFGPGTRLTVL.

This clone was observed a few times. The chain recombines TRBV27 with TRBJ2-7; D is ambiguous. From germline, CDR1 is MNHEY and CDR2 SMNVEV (reference sequence). CDR3 length equals 13 residues. V was shortened by 7 bases and J by 1 base, with 11 bases between the two germline ends. CDR3 amino acids: CASIRLGSYEQYF. In DNA, the CDR3 is TGTGCCAGCATAAGACTCGGGTCCTACGAGCAGTACTTC.

The gene calls are TRBV7-2 and TRBJ2-1, with TRBD2 as a possible D gene (6 bases). The germline gives CDR1 SGHTA, CDR2 FQGNSA. V lost 4 bases and J lost 5, with 15 bases in between. This CDR3 comprises 15 residues. The CDR3 loop is CASSSPRLVHNEQFF. CDR3 sequence (DNA): TGTGCCAGCAGCTCCCCAAGACTAGTTCACAATGAGCAGTTCTTC.

The gene calls are TRBV30 and TRBJ2-1; D remains ambiguous. The CDR3 extends over 12 amino acids. CDR1 is GTSNPN and CDR2 is SVGIG in the germline V gene (reference sequence). Trimming cost V 0 bases and J 7 bases, with 7 bases left between them. DNA for the CDR3: TGTGCCTGGAGTGTACGGAGAAATGAGCAGTTCTTC. Protein: CAWSVRRNEQFF.

The chain combines TRBV10-3 with TRBJ2-3, with D tentatively TRBD2 (6 bases). The CDR3 extends over 15 amino acids. Trimming pared 6 bases from V and 3 bases from J, leaving 16 bases between. CDR1 is ENHRY and CDR2 is SYGVKD in the germline V gene. This CDR3 is CAIREVSGVTDTQYF. The CDR3, as DNA: TGTGCCATCAGGGAGGTTTCGGGGGTTACAGATACGCAGTATTTT.

This clone was observed a single time. V is TRBV27 and J is TRBJ1-6; TRBD1 agrees at 8 bases. The CDR3 sequence is 15 residues long. Germline lookup yields CDR1 MNHEY and CDR2 SMNVEV (reference sequence). The J segment lost 5 bases and the V segment lost 3 bases, leaving 3 bases of the junction unmatched. The chain's CDR3 is CASSFGQGHNSPLHF. CDR3 DNA sequence: TGTGCCAGCAGTTTCGGACAGGGACATAATTCACCCCTCCACTTT.